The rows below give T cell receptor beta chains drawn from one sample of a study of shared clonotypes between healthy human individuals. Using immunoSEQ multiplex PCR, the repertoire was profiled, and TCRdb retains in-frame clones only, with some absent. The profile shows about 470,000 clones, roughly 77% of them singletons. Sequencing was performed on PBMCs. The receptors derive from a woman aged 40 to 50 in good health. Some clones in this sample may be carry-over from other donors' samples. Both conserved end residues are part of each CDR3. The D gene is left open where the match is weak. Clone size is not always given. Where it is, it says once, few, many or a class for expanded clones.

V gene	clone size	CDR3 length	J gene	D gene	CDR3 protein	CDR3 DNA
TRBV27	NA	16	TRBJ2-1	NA	CASSPTDQLRVSGQFF	TGTGCCAGCAGTCCTACAGACCAATTGAGGGTTAGTGGGCAGTTCTTC
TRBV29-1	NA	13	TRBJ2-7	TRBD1	CSAGTGLTYEQYF	TGCAGCGCTGGGACAGGGTTAACCTACGAGCAGTACTTC
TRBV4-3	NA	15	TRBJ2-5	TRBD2	CASSQVPSGEETQYF	TGCGCCAGCAGCCAAGTCCCTAGCGGAGAGGAGACCCAGTACTTC
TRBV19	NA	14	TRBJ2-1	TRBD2	CASKLAGGSSEQFF	TGTGCCAGTAAGCTAGCGGGAGGATCATCTGAGCAGTTCTTC
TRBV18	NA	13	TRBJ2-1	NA	CASSPYGGHEQFF	TGTGCCAGCTCACCATACGGGGGGCATGAGCAGTTCTTC
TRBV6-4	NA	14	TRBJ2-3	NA	CASSTSRSTDTQYF	TGTGCCAGCAGCACTAGCCGGAGCACAGATACGCAGTATTTT
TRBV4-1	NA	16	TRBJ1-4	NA	CASSQGTAATNEKLFF	TGCGCCAGCAGCCAGGGGACGGCCGCAACTAATGAAAAACTGTTTTTT
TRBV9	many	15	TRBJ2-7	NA	CASSVAWCIRGEQYF	TGTGCCAGCAGCGTAGCTTGGTGCATCCGGGGGGAGCAGTACTTC
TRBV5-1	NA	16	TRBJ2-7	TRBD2	CASSRGLAGGHGEQYF	TGCGCCAGCAGCCGGGGACTAGCGGGAGGCCATGGCGAGCAGTACTTC
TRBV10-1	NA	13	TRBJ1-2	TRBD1	CASSRQGAPQETF	TGCGCCAGCAGTCGACAGGGGGCCCCTCAGGAAACCTTC
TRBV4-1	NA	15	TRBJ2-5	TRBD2	CASSRTSGAGGTQYF	TGCGCCAGCAGCCGGACTAGCGGGGCGGGGGGGACCCAGTACTTC
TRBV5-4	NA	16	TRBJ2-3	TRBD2	CASSFPGLARQDTQYF	TGTGCCAGCAGCTTTCCGGGACTAGCGAGGCAAGATACGCAGTATTTT
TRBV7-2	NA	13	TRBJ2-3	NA	CASSPRGGLVLYF	TGTGCCAGCAGCCCGAGGGGGGGACTGGTCCTGTATTTT
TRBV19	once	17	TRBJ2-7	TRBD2	CASSNDASGGGVYEQYF	TGTGCCAGTAGTAACGACGCTAGCGGCGGTGGGGTTTACGAGCAGTACTTC
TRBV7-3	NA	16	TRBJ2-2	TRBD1	CASSSGQGAGTGELFF	TGTGCCAGCAGCTCAGGACAGGGGGCGGGCACCGGGGAGCTGTTTTTT
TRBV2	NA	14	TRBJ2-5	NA	CASSDNLNQETQYF	TGTGCCAGCAGTGACAATCTAAACCAAGAGACCCAGTACTTC
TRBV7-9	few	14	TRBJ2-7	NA	CASSLGQGRNEQYF	TGTGCCAGCAGCTTAGGGCAGGGCAGGAACGAGCAGTACTTC
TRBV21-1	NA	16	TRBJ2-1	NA	CASRENEGEDGNEQFF	TGTGCCAGCAGGGAAAACGAGGGAGAGGACGGTAATGAGCAGTTCTTC
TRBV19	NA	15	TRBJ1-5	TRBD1	CASSPRTGGNQPQHF	TGTGCCAGTAGTCCAAGGACAGGCGGAAATCAGCCCCAGCATTTT
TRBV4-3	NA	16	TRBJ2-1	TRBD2	CASSQDSTSQSNEQFF	TGCGCCAGCAGCCAAGATTCGACTAGCCAGAGCAATGAGCAGTTCTTC
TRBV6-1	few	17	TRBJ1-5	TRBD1	CASSGGTGRWNNQPQHF	TGTGCCAGCAGTGGTGGGACAGGGCGTTGGAACAATCAGCCCCAGCATTTT
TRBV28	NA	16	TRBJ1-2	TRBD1	CASSSDGQGTNYGYTF	TGTGCCAGCAGTTCCGACGGACAGGGGACTAACTATGGCTACACCTTC
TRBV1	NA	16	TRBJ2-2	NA	CTSSQNVREGIGELFF	TGCACCAGTAGCCAGAACGTGCGGGAGGGCATCGGGGAGCTGTTTTTT
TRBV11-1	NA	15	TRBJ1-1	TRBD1	CASSSARDRNTEAFF	TGTGCCAGCAGCTCGGCTAGGGACAGGAACACTGAAGCTTTCTTT
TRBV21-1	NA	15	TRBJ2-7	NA	CASSKLGLTSYEQYF	TGTGCCAGCAGCAAATTAGGTCTCACATCCTACGAGCAGTACTTC
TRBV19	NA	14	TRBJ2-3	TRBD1	CASEDRSNTDTQYF	TGTGCCAGTGAGGACAGGTCTAACACAGATACGCAGTATTTT
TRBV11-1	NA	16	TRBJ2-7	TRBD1	CASSLELGQGVYEQYF	TGTGCCAGCAGCTTAGAACTAGGACAGGGGGTCTACGAGCAGTACTTC
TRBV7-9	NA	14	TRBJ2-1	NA	CASSLGGDVLEQFF	TGTGCCAGCAGCTTAGGGGGCGATGTATTGGAGCAGTTCTTC
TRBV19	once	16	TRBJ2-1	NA	CASSSGAGRSHNEQFF	TGTGCCAGTAGTAGCGGGGCGGGTCGATCTCACAATGAGCAGTTCTTC
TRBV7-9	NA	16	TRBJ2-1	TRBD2	CASSLGTSGRADEQFF	TGTGCCAGCAGCTTAGGGACTAGCGGGAGGGCCGATGAGCAGTTCTTC
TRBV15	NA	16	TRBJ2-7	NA	CATSRGGDIRIYEQYF	TGTGCCACCAGCAGAGGAGGGGATATCAGGATCTACGAGCAGTACTTC
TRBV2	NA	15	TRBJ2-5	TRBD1	CASSEATGAEETQYF	TGTGCCAGCAGTGAAGCAACAGGGGCCGAGGAGACCCAGTACTTC
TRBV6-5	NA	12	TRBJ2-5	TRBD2	CASSYGGGTQYF	TGTGCCAGCAGTTACGGGGGGGGGACCCAGTACTTC
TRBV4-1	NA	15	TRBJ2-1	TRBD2	CASSPGTSGRNEQFF	TGCGCCAGCAGCCCGGGGACTAGCGGGAGGAATGAGCAGTTCTTC
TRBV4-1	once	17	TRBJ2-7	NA	CASSQATGGHRAIEQYF	TGCGCCAGCAGCCAAGCTACCGGGGGCCATCGGGCCATCGAGCAGTACTTC
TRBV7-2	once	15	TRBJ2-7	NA	CASSPAGAAPREQYF	TGTGCCAGCAGCCCCGCAGGGGCGGCCCCACGCGAGCAGTACTTC
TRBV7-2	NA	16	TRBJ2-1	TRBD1	CASSSRQGQSYNEQFF	TGTGCCAGCAGCTCGAGACAGGGGCAAAGTTACAATGAGCAGTTCTTC
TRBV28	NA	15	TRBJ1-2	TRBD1	CASSLSDRGQHGYTF	TGTGCCAGCAGTTTATCGGACAGGGGGCAGCATGGCTACACCTTC
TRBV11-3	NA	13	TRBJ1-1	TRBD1	CASSLDGQGGAFF	TGTGCCAGCAGCTTGGACGGACAGGGAGGAGCTTTCTTT
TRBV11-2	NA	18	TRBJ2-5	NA	CASSLYRSGEGGWETQYF	TGTGCCAGCAGTCTCTACCGGAGTGGAGAGGGGGGTTGGGAGACCCAGTACTTC
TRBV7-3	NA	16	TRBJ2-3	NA	CASSLIAQGTTDTQYF	TGTGCCAGCAGCTTAATAGCACAGGGAACCACAGATACGCAGTATTTT
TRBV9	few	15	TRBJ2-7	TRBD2	CASSVGFLAGYEQYF	TGTGCCAGCAGCGTAGGTTTCCTAGCGGGTTACGAGCAGTACTTC
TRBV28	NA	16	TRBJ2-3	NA	CASSLVGRASTDTQYF	TGTGCCAGCAGTTTAGTCGGCAGAGCTAGCACAGATACGCAGTATTTT
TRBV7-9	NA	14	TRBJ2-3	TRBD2	CASSLAARGDTQYF	TGTGCCAGCAGCTTAGCGGCGCGGGGGGATACGCAGTATTTT
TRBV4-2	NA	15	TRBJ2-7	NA	CASSQEASIRREQYF	TGTGCCAGCAGCCAGGAGGCTAGCATAAGACGCGAGCAGTACTTC
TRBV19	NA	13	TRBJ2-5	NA	CASSINPQETQYF	TGTGCCAGTAGTATAAACCCCCAAGAGACCCAGTACTTC
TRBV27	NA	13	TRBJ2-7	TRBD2	CASSLFGGYEQYF	TGTGCCAGCAGTTTGTTCGGGGGGTACGAGCAGTACTTC
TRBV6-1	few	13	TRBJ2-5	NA	CASESPGTPTQYF	TGTGCCAGCGAATCTCCCGGGACCCCAACCCAGTACTTC
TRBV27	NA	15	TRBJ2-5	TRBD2	CASSTGLAGRETQYF	TGTGCCAGCAGTACCGGACTAGCGGGAAGGGAGACCCAGTACTTC
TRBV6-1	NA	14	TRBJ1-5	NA	CASSEAGGIWPQHF	TGTGCCAGCAGTGAAGCAGGGGGGATATGGCCCCAGCATTTT
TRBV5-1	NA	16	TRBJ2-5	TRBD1	CASSSGGRTGYETQYF	TGCGCCAGCAGCTCCGGAGGCAGGACAGGGTATGAGACCCAGTACTTC
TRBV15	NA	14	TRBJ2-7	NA	CATSRDQGSYEQYF	TGTGCCACCAGCAGAGATCAAGGGAGCTACGAGCAGTACTTC
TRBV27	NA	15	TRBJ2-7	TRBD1	CASRGLGQGTYEQYF	TGTGCCAGCAGGGGATTAGGACAGGGCACCTACGAGCAGTACTTC
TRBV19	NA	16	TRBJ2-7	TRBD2	CASSSLSGLGPYEQYF	TGTGCCAGTAGTAGCCTTTCGGGACTAGGACCCTACGAGCAGTACTTC
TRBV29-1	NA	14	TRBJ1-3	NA	CSVALPSSGNTIYF	TGCAGCGTTGCTCTTCCTAGCTCTGGAAACACCATATATTTT
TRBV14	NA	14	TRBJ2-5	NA	CASSRDSAWETQYF	TGTGCCAGCAGCCGAGACTCGGCGTGGGAGACCCAGTACTTC
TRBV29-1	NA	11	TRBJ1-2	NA	CSVARDYGYTF	TGCAGCGTTGCCAGGGACTATGGCTACACCTTC
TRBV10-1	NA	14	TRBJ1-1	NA	CASSENHRGVEAFF	TGCGCCAGCAGTGAGAACCACCGAGGGGTCGAAGCTTTCTTT
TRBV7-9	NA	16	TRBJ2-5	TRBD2	CASSPRDYREQETQYF	TGTGCCAGCAGCCCCCGGGACTATAGGGAGCAAGAGACCCAGTACTTC